Listed below are T cell receptor beta chains from one sample, sequenced in a study of T-cell reconstitution after alpha-beta-depleted transplantation in children. Each CDR3 protein is one row after TCRdb ran MiXCR on the PCR reads. Found here are 500,000 to 600,000 distinct CDR3 sequences, less than 35% of them singletons; the top ten hold 2% to 3%. The specimen was PBMCs from the stem cell graft donor, collected from the stem cell graft. The receptors here all came from a human donor who donated a stem cell graft to a child with aplastic anemia. CDR3s include the opening cysteine and the closing phenylalanine or tryptophan. A D gene is named only where the DNA matches it firmly. The listing skips clone size in some rows; elsewhere it reads once, few, many or a size class.

CDR3 DNA: TGTGCCAGCGCGGTGGGGGATGATCAGCCCCAGCATTTT
CDR3 protein: CASAVGDDQPQHF
clone size: NA
J gene: TRBJ1-5
V gene: TRBV6-6
D gene: NA

CDR3 DNA: TGTGCCAGCTCCAAGCGGATGGCCAGTCTAAATGAAAAACTGTTTTTT
CDR3 protein: CASSKRMASLNEKLFF
clone size: NA
J gene: TRBJ1-4
V gene: TRBV18
D gene: NA

CDR3 DNA: TGTGCCAGCAGCTTGGATCCAGGGAGGAACACTGAAGCTTTCTTT
CDR3 protein: CASSLDPGRNTEAFF
clone size: NA
J gene: TRBJ1-1
V gene: TRBV5-5
D gene: NA

CDR3 DNA: TGCAGTGCCGCCGGGACAGGGATCCGGAACACTGAAGCTTTCTTT
CDR3 protein: CSAAGTGIRNTEAFF
clone size: NA
J gene: TRBJ1-1
V gene: TRBV20-1
D gene: TRBD1

CDR3 DNA: TGTGCCAGCAGCTTGGCCGCAACTACAGGCTACGAGCAGTACTTC
CDR3 protein: CASSLAATTGYEQYF
clone size: NA
J gene: TRBJ2-7
V gene: TRBV5-4
D gene: NA

CDR3 DNA: TGTGCCAGCAGTCCCGGGACAGGGGTAGGGCAGCCCCAGCATTTT
CDR3 protein: CASSPGTGVGQPQHF
clone size: NA
J gene: TRBJ1-5
V gene: TRBV6-1
D gene: TRBD1

CDR3 DNA: TGTGCCAGCAGCTTACATGTCCCAGGGGGAAAGGATGGCTACACCTTC
CDR3 protein: CASSLHVPGGKDGYTF
clone size: NA
J gene: TRBJ1-2
V gene: TRBV7-2
D gene: TRBD1

CDR3 DNA: TGTGCCAGCAGCTTAGACATGACAGGGTTTGGCTACACCTTC
CDR3 protein: CASSLDMTGFGYTF
clone size: NA
J gene: TRBJ1-2
V gene: TRBV11-3
D gene: TRBD1

CDR3 DNA: TGTGCCACAGCGGCTGGCTCCTACGAGCAGTACTTC
CDR3 protein: CATAAGSYEQYF
clone size: NA
J gene: TRBJ2-7
V gene: TRBV28
D gene: NA

CDR3 DNA: TGTGCCAGCAGCTGGGGGACTAGCGCCAATGAGCAGTTCTTC
CDR3 protein: CASSWGTSANEQFF
clone size: NA
J gene: TRBJ2-1
V gene: TRBV5-6
D gene: TRBD2

CDR3 DNA: TGTGCCAGCAGTATCGCTAGCGGGACCTCCGTCCACCACAATGAGCAGTTCTTC
CDR3 protein: CASSIASGTSVHHNEQFF
clone size: many
J gene: TRBJ2-1
V gene: TRBV6-5
D gene: TRBD2

CDR3 DNA: TGCGCCAGCAGCTCTACGGGACAGGGATTCCACGAGCAGTACTTC
CDR3 protein: CASSSTGQGFHEQYF
clone size: NA
J gene: TRBJ2-7
V gene: TRBV5-1
D gene: TRBD1

CDR3 DNA: TGTGCCAGCAGCACCCAGCGGGAGGGATCAGAGACCCAGTACTTC
CDR3 protein: CASSTQREGSETQYF
clone size: NA
J gene: TRBJ2-5
V gene: TRBV7-9
D gene: TRBD2

CDR3 DNA: TGTGCCAGCAGTTACACCGGTCAGCGGAAGACCCAGTACTTC
CDR3 protein: CASSYTGQRKTQYF
clone size: NA
J gene: TRBJ2-5
V gene: TRBV6-2/TRBV6-3
D gene: NA

CDR3 DNA: TGTGCCAGCAGTTACAAGGGCGGAACCTACGAGCAGTACTTC
CDR3 protein: CASSYKGGTYEQYF
clone size: NA
J gene: TRBJ2-7
V gene: TRBV6-2/TRBV6-3
D gene: NA

CDR3 DNA: TGTGCCACCAGCAGTCATACAGGGGTTAACTATGGCTACACCTTC
CDR3 protein: CATSSHTGVNYGYTF
clone size: few
J gene: TRBJ1-2
V gene: TRBV15
D gene: TRBD1

CDR3 DNA: TGTGCCAGCTCCCCGACGCAGGGGAGCACAGATACGCAGTATTTT
CDR3 protein: CASSPTQGSTDTQYF
clone size: NA
J gene: TRBJ2-3
V gene: TRBV18
D gene: NA

CDR3 DNA: TGCGCCAGCAGCCTAAAGACGGGGGTTCGGGAGCAGTACTTC
CDR3 protein: CASSLKTGVREQYF
clone size: NA
J gene: TRBJ2-7
V gene: TRBV5-1
D gene: NA

CDR3 DNA: TGTGCCAGCTCACCCATGGGACAGGACACCGGGGAGCTGTTTTTT
CDR3 protein: CASSPMGQDTGELFF
clone size: NA
J gene: TRBJ2-2
V gene: TRBV18
D gene: TRBD1

CDR3 DNA: TGTGCCAGCAGCGTAGTAGGGTATGGCACTGAAGCTTTCTTT
CDR3 protein: CASSVVGYGTEAFF
clone size: few
J gene: TRBJ1-1
V gene: TRBV9
D gene: NA

CDR3 DNA: TGCAGTGCTGAATTCACAGGGTCAGATACGCAGTATTTT
CDR3 protein: CSAEFTGSDTQYF
clone size: NA
J gene: TRBJ2-3
V gene: TRBV20-1
D gene: NA

CDR3 DNA: TGTGCCAGCAGCGACGGTCACAGTGCCAGTAGTTACACTGAAGCTTTCTTT
CDR3 protein: CASSDGHSASSYTEAFF
clone size: few
J gene: TRBJ1-1
V gene: TRBV9
D gene: NA

CDR3 DNA: TGCAGTGCTAGGGAGCCTGGGGGGCTGGCTGAAGCTTTCTTT
CDR3 protein: CSAREPGGLAEAFF
clone size: NA
J gene: TRBJ1-1
V gene: TRBV20-1
D gene: NA

CDR3 DNA: TGCGCCAGCAGGATATCTGGGGCCAACGTCCTGACTTTC
CDR3 protein: CASRISGANVLTF
clone size: NA
J gene: TRBJ2-6
V gene: TRBV5-1
D gene: NA

CDR3 DNA: TGTGCCAGCAGCTTAAACGCGAACACCGGGGAGCTGTTTTTT
CDR3 protein: CASSLNANTGELFF
clone size: few
J gene: TRBJ2-2
V gene: TRBV11-2
D gene: NA

CDR3 DNA: TGTGCCAGCACCCCTCTGGACCGCGGTAAACCCCAGCATTTT
CDR3 protein: CASTPLDRGKPQHF
clone size: NA
J gene: TRBJ1-5
V gene: TRBV7-9
D gene: NA

CDR3 DNA: TGCGCCAGCAGCCAACGAATTTCTGTCTACACCGGGGAGCTGTTTTTT
CDR3 protein: CASSQRISVYTGELFF
clone size: NA
J gene: TRBJ2-2
V gene: TRBV4-3
D gene: NA

CDR3 DNA: TGCGGGGGAGTTACAGATACGCAGTATTTT
CDR3 protein: CGGVTDTQYF
clone size: NA
J gene: TRBJ2-3
V gene: TRBV20-1
D gene: NA